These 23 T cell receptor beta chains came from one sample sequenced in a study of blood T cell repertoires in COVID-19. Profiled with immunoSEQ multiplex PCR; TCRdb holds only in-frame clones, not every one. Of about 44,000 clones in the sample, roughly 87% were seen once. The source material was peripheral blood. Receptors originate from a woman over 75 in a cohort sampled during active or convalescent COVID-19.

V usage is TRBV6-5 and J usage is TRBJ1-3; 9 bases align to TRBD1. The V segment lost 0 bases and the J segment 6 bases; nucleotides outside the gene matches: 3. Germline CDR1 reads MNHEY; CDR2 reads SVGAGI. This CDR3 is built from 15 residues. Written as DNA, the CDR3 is TGTGCCAGCAGTTACTCCGGGACAGGGAAAAACACCATATATTTT. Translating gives CASSYSGTGKNTIYF.

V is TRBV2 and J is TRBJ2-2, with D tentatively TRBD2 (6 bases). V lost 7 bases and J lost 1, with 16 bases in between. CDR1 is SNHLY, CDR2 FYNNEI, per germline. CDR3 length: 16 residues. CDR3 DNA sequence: TGTGCCAGCACTCAAGAGGCCGGGGGGAACACCGGGGAGCTGTTTTTT. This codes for CASTQEAGGNTGELFF.

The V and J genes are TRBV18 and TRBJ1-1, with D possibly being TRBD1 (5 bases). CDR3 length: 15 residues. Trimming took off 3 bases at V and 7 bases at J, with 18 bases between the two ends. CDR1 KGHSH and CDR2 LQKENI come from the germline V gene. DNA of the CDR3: TGTGCCAGCTCACCGGCCCCCGGGGGGTTGGGTGAAGCTTTCTTT. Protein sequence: CASSPAPGGLGEAFF.

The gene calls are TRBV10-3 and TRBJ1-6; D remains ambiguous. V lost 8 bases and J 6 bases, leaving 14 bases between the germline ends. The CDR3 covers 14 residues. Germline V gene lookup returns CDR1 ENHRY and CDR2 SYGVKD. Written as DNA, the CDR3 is TGTGCCATCGAGGGCACCCGAACTAATTCACCCCTCCACTTT. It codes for CAIEGTRTNSPLHF.

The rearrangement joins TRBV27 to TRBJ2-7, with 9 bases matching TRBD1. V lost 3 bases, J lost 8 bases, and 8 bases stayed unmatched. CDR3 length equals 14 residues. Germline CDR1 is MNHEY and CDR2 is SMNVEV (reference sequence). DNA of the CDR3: TGTGCCAGCAGTTTCCGGGACAGGGAATCACAGCAGTACTTC. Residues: CASSFRDRESQQYF.

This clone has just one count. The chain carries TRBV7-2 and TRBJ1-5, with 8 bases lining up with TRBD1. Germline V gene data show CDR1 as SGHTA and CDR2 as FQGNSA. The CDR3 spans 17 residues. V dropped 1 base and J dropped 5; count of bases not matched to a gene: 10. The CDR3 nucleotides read TGTGCCAGCAGCTTAGACTATAGGACAGGGAGGTATCAGCCCCAGCATTTT. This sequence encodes CASSLDYRTGRYQPQHF.

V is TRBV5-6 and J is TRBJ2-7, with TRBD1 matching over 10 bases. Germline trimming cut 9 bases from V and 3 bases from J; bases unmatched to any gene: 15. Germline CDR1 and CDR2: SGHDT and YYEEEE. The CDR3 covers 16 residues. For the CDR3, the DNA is TGTGCCACCGGTGTCAAAACGGGACAGGGGCTCTACGAGCAGTACTTC. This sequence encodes CATGVKTGQGLYEQYF.

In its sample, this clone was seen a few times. CDR3 sequence: CASSRIAGGNYEQYF. The DNA of the CDR3 is TGTGCCAGCAGCCGCATAGCGGGAGGAAACTACGAGCAGTACTTC. The rearrangement uses TRBV7-2 and TRBJ2-7; 10 positions agree with TRBD2. The germline gives CDR1 SGHTA, CDR2 FQGNSA. The CDR3 has 15 residues. Unmatched junction bases numbered 7, after V lost 5 bases and J lost 3 bases. The whole variable domain, filled in from reference TRBV7-2 and TRBJ2-7, reads GAGVSQSPSNKVTEKGKDVELRCDPISGHTALYWYRQSLGQGLEFLIYFQGNSAPDKSGLPSDRFSAERTGGSVSTLTIQRTQQEDSAVYLCASSRIAGGNYEQYFGPGTRLTVT.

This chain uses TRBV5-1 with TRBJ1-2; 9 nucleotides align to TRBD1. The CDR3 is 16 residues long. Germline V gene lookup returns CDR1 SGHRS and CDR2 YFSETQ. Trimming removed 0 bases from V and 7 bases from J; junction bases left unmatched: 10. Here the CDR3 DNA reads TGCGCCAGCAGCTTGGATTATAGGGGACAGGGCTCTGGCTACACCTTC. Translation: CASSLDYRGQGSGYTF.

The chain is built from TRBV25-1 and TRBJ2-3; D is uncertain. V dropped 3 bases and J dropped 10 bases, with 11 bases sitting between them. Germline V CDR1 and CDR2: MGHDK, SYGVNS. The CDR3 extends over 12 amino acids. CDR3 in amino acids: CASSELGGAQYF. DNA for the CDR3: TGTGCCAGCAGTGAGTTAGGCGGCGCGCAGTATTTT.

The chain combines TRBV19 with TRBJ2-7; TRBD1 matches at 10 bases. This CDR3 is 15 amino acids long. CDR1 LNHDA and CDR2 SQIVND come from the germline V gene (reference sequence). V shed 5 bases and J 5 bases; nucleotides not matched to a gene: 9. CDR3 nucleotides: TGTGCCAGTAGTGATGGACAGGGGGGACGTAACGAGCAGTACTTC. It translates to CASSDGQGGRNEQYF. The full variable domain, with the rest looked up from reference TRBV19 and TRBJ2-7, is DGGITQSPKYLFRKEGQNVTLSCEQNLNHDAMYWYRQDPGQGLRLIYYSQIVNDFQKGDIAEGYSVSREKKESFPLTVTSAQKNPTAFYLCASSDGQGGRNEQYFGPGTRLTVT.

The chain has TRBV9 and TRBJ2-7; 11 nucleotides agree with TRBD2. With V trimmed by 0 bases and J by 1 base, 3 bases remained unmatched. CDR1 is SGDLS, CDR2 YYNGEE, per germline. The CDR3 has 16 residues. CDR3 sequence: CASSVAGTSGSYEQYF. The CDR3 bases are TGTGCCAGCAGCGTAGCGGGGACTAGCGGATCCTACGAGCAGTACTTC.

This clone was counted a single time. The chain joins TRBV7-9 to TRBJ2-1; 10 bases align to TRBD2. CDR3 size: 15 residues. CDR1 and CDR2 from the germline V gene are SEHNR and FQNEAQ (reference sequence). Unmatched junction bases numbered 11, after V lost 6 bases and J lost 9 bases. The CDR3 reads CASSRVAGGAGEQFF. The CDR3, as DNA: TGTGCCAGCAGTCGAGTAGCGGGAGGCGCCGGTGAGCAGTTCTTC.

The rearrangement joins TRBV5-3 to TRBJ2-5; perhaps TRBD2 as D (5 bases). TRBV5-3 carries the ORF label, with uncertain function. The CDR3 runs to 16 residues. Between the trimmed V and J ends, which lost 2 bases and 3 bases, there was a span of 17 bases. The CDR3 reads CARSLPGSLREETQYF. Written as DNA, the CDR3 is TGTGCCAGAAGCTTACCGGGCTCCCTGCGGGAAGAGACCCAGTACTTC.

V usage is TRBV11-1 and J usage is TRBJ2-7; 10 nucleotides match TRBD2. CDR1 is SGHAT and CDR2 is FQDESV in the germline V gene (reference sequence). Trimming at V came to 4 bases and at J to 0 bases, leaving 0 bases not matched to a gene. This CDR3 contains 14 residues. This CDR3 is CASSWTSGSYEQYF. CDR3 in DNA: TGTGCCAGCAGCTGGACTAGCGGCTCCTACGAGCAGTACTTC.

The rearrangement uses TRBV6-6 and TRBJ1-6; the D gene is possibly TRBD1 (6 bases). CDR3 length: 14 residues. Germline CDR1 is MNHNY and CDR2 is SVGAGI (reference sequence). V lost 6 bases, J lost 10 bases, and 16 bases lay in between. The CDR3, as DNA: TGTGCCAGCAGCGACTCAGGGGTAGAGTCACCCCTCCACTTT. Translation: CASSDSGVESPLHF.

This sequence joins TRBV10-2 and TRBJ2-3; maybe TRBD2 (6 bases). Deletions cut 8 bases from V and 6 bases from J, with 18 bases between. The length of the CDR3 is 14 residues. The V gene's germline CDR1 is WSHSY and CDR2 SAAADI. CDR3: CASGGMGSTDTQYF. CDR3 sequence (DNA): TGCGCCAGCGGAGGGATGGGGTCCACGGATACGCAGTATTTT.

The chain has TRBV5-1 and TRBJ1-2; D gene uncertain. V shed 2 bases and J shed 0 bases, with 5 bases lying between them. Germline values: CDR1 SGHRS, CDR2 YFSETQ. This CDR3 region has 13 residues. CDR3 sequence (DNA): TGCGCCAGCAGCTTTATCCCTAACTATGGCTACACCTTC. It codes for CASSFIPNYGYTF. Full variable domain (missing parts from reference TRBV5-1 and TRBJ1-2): KAGVTQTPRYLIKTRGQQVTLSCSPISGHRSVSWYQQTPGQGLQFLFEYFSETQRNKGNFPGRFSGRQFSNSRSEMNVSTLELGDSALYLCASSFIPNYGYTFGSGTRLTVV.

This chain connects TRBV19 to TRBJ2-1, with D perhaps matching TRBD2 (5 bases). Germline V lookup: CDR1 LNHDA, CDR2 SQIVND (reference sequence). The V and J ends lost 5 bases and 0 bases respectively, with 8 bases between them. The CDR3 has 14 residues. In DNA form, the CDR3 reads TGTGCCAGTAGTTCGGGGAGCTCCTACAATGAGCAGTTCTTC. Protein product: CASSSGSSYNEQFF.

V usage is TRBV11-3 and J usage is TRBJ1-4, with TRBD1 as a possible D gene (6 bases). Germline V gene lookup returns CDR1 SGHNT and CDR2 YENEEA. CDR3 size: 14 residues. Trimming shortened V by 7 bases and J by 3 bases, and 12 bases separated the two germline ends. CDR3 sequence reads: CASTRGGANEKLFF. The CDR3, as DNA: TGTGCCAGCACCAGAGGGGGGGCTAATGAAAAACTGTTTTTT.

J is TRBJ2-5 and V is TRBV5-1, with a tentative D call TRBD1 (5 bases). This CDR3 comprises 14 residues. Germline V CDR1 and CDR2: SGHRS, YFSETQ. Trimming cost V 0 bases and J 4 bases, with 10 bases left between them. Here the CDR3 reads CASSLGSGRETQYF. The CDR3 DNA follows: TGCGCCAGCAGCTTGGGATCAGGGCGAGAGACCCAGTACTTC.

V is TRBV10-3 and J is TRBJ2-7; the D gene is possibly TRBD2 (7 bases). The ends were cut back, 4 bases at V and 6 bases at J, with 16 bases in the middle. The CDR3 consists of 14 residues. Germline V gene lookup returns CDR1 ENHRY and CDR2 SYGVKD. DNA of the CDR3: TGTGCCATCAGTGGTGGGGGGGCGGTCGGCGAGCAGTACTTC. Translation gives CAISGGGAVGEQYF.

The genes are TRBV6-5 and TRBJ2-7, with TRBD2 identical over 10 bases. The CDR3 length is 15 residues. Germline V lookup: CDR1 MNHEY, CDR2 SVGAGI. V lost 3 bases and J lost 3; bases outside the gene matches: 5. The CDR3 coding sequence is TGTGCCAGCAGTTATAGGCTAGCGGGGGACTACGAGCAGTACTTC. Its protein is CASSYRLAGDYEQYF.